This T cell receptor beta chain was sequenced during a study of T cell responses to AZD1222 COVID-19 vaccine. General study findings and limits: Most donors were white British, females outnumbered males, and clonal diversity was possibly underestimated. Reportedly, nearly half the spike-specific TCRs target unmutated variant regions. Baseline seropositivity characterized only a handful of AZD1222 recipients.

To note about this clone: Its antigen is as yet unknown.

The CDR3 has 14 residues. The V gene's germline CDR1 is SEHNR and CDR2 FQNEAQ (reference sequence). Germline trimming cut 2 bases from V and 3 bases from J; bases unmatched to any gene: 3. The table came from immunoSEQ multiplex PCR; TCRdb's copy has only in-frame clones and leaves some out. The sample includes over 100,000 clones, 87% seen only once; the top ten take under 3%. This sequence was found in an adult who received the AZD1222 COVID-19 vaccine. This chain joins TRBV7-9 and TRBJ1-1, with 7 bases matching TRBD1. The material was peripheral blood, obtained 28 days after the second AZD1222 dose. The CDR3 is CASSLRGPYTEAFF. The CDR3 DNA sequence: TGTGCCAGCAGCTTAAGGGGGCCTTACACTGAAGCTTTCTTT.